The rows below give T cell receptor beta chains drawn from one sample of a study of cytomegalovirus exposure and HLA in healthy donors. The repertoire was sequenced with immunoSEQ multiplex PCR; TCRdb's copy has only in-frame clones and lacks some. The data contain 140,000 to 150,000 clones, 60% to 75% of them singletons. Sequences were obtained from PBMCs. All receptors come from a young man in good health and CMV-seronegative. The conserved cysteine and the conserved F or W are not part of the CDR3 here. A D gene is named only where the DNA matches it firmly.

j_gene,d_gene,v_gene,CDR3aa
TRBJ2-7,TRBD1,TRBV4-1,ASSQDREQGNYEQY
TRBJ1-5,-,TRBV1,TSSPSPVHSNQPQH
TRBJ2-5,TRBD1,TRBV12-5,ASTRTGETQY
TRBJ1-4,-,TRBV19,ASSRHDGLNEKLF
TRBJ2-1,TRBD2,TRBV15,ATSITAGTRNEQF
TRBJ2-7,-,TRBV27,ASSLQRVGEQY
TRBJ1-2,-,TRBV7-2,ASSTAGEDGYT
TRBJ2-7,TRBD1,TRBV27,ASSLFGTGLSEQY
TRBJ2-1,TRBD2,TRBV7-2,ASSGRTSGSGYEQF
TRBJ1-2,-,TRBV9,ASSVVRGGYT
TRBJ2-5,TRBD2,TRBV28,ASRTSGAETQY
TRBJ2-5,-,TRBV7-3,ASSLGGASEQY
TRBJ1-5,TRBD1,TRBV19,ASNRDRGYQPQH
TRBJ2-5,TRBD2,TRBV11-1,ASSPYSGGETQY
TRBJ1-1,-,TRBV30,AWSGEGPTEAF